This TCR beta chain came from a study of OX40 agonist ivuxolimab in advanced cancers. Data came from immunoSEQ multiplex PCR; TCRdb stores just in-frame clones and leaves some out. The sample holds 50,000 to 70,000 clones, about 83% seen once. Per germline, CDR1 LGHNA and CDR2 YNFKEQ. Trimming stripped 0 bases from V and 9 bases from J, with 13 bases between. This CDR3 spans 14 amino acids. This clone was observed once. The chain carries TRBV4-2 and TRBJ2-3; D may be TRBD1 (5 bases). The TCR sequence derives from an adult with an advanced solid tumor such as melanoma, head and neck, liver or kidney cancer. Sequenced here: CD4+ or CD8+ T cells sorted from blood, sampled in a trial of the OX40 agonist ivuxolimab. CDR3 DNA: TGTGCCAGCAGCCAAGACAGACAGACGGGCACGCAGTATTTT. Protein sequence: CASSQDRQTGTQYF.